The 9 T cell receptor beta chains below all came from one sample that was sequenced in a study of shared clonotypes between healthy human individuals. TCRdb keeps only in-frame clones here, not all; method: immunoSEQ multiplex PCR. The table records 1.4 million to 1.5 million clones, about 96% of them present only once. Sequenced: naive CD4+ T cells sorted from blood. Described subset: CD45RA+ positively selected. The receptors derive from a man aged 30 to 39 in good health.

The gene calls are TRBV6-5 and TRBJ2-5; 9 bases agree with TRBD1. The ends lost 0 bases at V and 4 bases at J; junction bases unmatched: 3. The CDR3 extends over 15 amino acids. The germline V gene has CDR1 MNHEY and CDR2 SVGAGI. The CDR3 region is CASSYSRGQGETQYF. The CDR3 DNA reads as TGTGCCAGCAGTTACTCGAGGGGACAGGGAGAGACCCAGTACTTC.

The chain combines TRBV5-3 with TRBJ2-5; the match to TRBD2 covers 8 bases. Being an ORF, TRBV5-3 has a function that is uncertain. Trimming cost V 6 bases and J 1 base; bases outside gene matches: 14. The CDR3 totals 17 residues. Here the CDR3 reads CARTPSISGATQETQYF. Written as DNA, the CDR3 is TGTGCCAGAACTCCTAGTATTAGCGGGGCCACCCAAGAGACCCAGTACTTC.

The rearrangement links TRBV5-1 to TRBJ2-3; 7 nucleotides match TRBD2. CDR3 length equals 15 residues. Germline V gene sequence: CDR1 SGHRS, CDR2 YFSETQ. V gave up 5 bases and J gave up 6 bases; unmatched junction bases: 12. The CDR3 spells CASSSFGTKGDTQYF. Written as DNA, the CDR3 is TGCGCCAGCAGTTCCTTCGGGACTAAAGGGGATACGCAGTATTTT.

This clone was counted only a few times. This sequence joins TRBV2 and TRBJ2-4; possibly TRBD1 for D (5 bases). Germline CDR1 reads SNHLY; CDR2 reads FYNNEI. The CDR3 loop spans 13 amino acids. V lost 6 bases and J 7 bases, leaving 13 bases between the germline ends. CDR3 residues: CASSHSAGNIQYF. DNA of the CDR3: TGTGCCAGCAGCCACTCAGCAGGGAACATTCAGTACTTC.

The rearrangement joins TRBV14 to TRBJ1-2; D is perhaps TRBD1 (6 bases). Germline V gene data show CDR1 as SGHDN and CDR2 as FVKESK. The length of the CDR3 is 14 residues. V was clipped by 0 bases and J by 7 bases, with 12 bases between them. CDR3 sequence (DNA): TGTGCCAGCAGCCAAGACAGGGGTTCGGGTGGCTACACCTTC. Translating it yields CASSQDRGSGGYTF.

V gene TRBV15 combines with J gene TRBJ1-4; D not resolved. The V gene's germline CDR1 is LNHNV and CDR2 YYDKDF (reference sequence). The CDR3 totals 15 residues. V lost 0 bases and J 4 bases, leaving 9 bases between the germline ends. Here the CDR3 DNA reads TGTGCCACCAGCAGAGATCCCAGGCTTAATGAAAAACTGTTTTTT. It is translated as CATSRDPRLNEKLFF.

The chain carries TRBV18 and TRBJ1-1; TRBD1 matches at 10 bases. The V segment lost 3 bases and the J segment 4 bases; nucleotides outside the gene matches: 17. CDR1 is KGHSH and CDR2 is LQKENI in the germline V gene. This CDR3 is built from 19 residues. The CDR3 reads CASSPVSRTGTGVSTEAFF. The CDR3, as DNA: TGTGCCAGCTCACCCGTCAGTCGTACCGGGACAGGGGTGAGCACTGAAGCTTTCTTT. The full variable domain, in which reference TRBV18 and TRBJ1-1 provide the parts outside the CDR3, is NAGVMQNPRHLVRRRGQEARLRCSPMKGHSHVYWYRQLPEEGLKFMVYLQKENIIDESGMPKERFSAEFPKEGPSILRIQQVVRGDSAAYFCASSPVSRTGTGVSTEAFFGQGTRLTVV.

In the case of this clone: Other DNA sequences of this sample code for an identical CDR3. J is TRBJ2-7 and V is TRBV5-4; 14 nucleotides align to TRBD2. V lost 5 bases to trimming and J lost 3 bases; unmatched junction nucleotides: 4. Germline CDR1 reads SGHNT; CDR2 reads YYREEE (reference sequence). This CDR3 contains 15 residues. The CDR3 nucleotides read TGTGCCAGCAGGGAAGGGACTAGCGGGAGCTACGAGCAGTACTTC. This gives the protein CASREGTSGSYEQYF.

This clone was recorded once. This chain connects TRBV2 to TRBJ2-7, with 8 bases aligning to TRBD1. The V and J ends lost 4 bases and 3 bases, in that order; junction bases with no gene match: 14. CDR1 and CDR2 from the germline V gene are SNHLY and FYNNEI. This CDR3 region has 17 residues. The CDR3 sequence is CASSGQGKSFLGYEQYF. CDR3 DNA: TGTGCCAGCAGTGGACAGGGGAAGTCCTTTCTAGGCTACGAGCAGTACTTC.